This T cell receptor (beta chain) was identified during a study of cytomegalovirus exposure and HLA in healthy donors. Study-wide results and caveats: For most TCR sequences rarity was the rule, although some public TCRs occurred in many donors.

Germline CDR1 SGHRS, CDR2 YFSETQ. V lost 0 bases to trimming and J lost 0 bases, with 7 bases between them. This CDR3 spans 14 amino acids. PCR amplification relied on 60 Vbeta primers (plus 13 Jbeta primers). Sequencing was performed with immunoSEQ multiplex PCR; in TCRdb, only in-frame clones are kept and a portion is missing. This sample has about 160,000 clones, with more than 60% found just once. This clone was found once. Its antigen is unidentified. This sequence was found in a woman between 35 and 50 years old in good health and CMV-seropositive. The chain has TRBV5-1 and TRBJ2-7, with D hard to call. The sample comprised PBMCs. In DNA, the CDR3 is TGCGCCAGCAGCTTGGGACTCGTCTCCTACGAGCAGTACTTC. Translated, it gives CASSLGLVSYEQYF.